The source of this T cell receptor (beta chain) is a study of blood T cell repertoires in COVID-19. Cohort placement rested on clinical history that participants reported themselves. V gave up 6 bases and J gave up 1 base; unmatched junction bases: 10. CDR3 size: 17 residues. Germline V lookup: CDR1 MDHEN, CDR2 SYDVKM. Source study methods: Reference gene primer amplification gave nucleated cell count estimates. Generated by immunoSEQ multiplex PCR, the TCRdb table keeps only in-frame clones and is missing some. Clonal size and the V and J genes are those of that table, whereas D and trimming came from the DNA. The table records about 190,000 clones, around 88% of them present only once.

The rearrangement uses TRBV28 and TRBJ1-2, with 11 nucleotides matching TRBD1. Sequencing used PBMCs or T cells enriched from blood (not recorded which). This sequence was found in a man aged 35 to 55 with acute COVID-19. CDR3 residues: CASSRPGTGGLNYGYTF. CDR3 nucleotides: TGTGCCAGCAGCCGACCCGGGACAGGGGGGCTTAACTATGGCTACACCTTC.